This T cell receptor (beta chain) was captured in a study of blood T cell repertoires in COVID-19. Enrollees, about 18 to 95 years old, lived in some 24 US areas. Cohort placement rested on clinical history that participants reported themselves. A PCR-confirmed or clinician-diagnosed COVID-19 case had contacted exposed participants within 2 weeks of entry. V lost 3 bases and J 5 bases, leaving 16 bases between the germline ends. CDR1 and CDR2 (germline): SGHTA, FQGTGA. This CDR3 spans 15 amino acids. Study processing details: Nucleated cell number was recorded as an estimate derived from reference gene primer amplification. The table came from immunoSEQ multiplex PCR; TCRdb's copy has only in-frame clones and leaves some out. D and trimming come from the DNA, and the V and J calls and clone size come from that table. Here the sample spans about 140,000 clones, more than 80% being singletons.

V and J are TRBV7-3 and TRBJ1-1; tentatively, D is TRBD1 (6 bases). The sequenced material came from PBMCs or T cells enriched from blood (not recorded which). The sequence derives from a woman aged 18-29 years who had been exposed to COVID-19. CDR3 loop: CASSLTSGEGTEAFF. CDR3 nucleotide sequence: TGTGCCAGCAGCTTGACATCAGGGGAGGGTACTGAAGCTTTCTTT.